Listed below are T cell receptor beta chains from one sample, sequenced in a study of identical twins. TCRdb itself ran the 5' RACE reads through MiXCR, one entry per CDR3 protein. The sample lists a few hundred thousand distinct CDR3 sequences; approximately 24% were seen once. These sequences were also reported in another study, on T cells expressing NK-cell markers.

The specimen sequenced was CD4+ T cells sorted from blood. Receptor source: a young woman in good health. Each CDR3 is given with its conserved first and last residue. The D gene is left open where the match is weak. Rows give clone size only sometimes, using once, few, many, or a class for an expanded clone.

d_call j_call v_call clone_size cdr3_nt cdr3_aa
TRBD2 TRBJ2-1 TRBV5-1 . TGCGCCAGCAGCAAGACCGGGACTAGCGGTTACAATGAGCAGTTCTTC CASSKTGTSGYNEQFF
. TRBJ2-1 TRBV20-1 many TGCAGTGCTAGAGTCACAACTAGGGGCGAGCAGTTCTTC CSARVTTRGEQFF
. TRBJ1-2 TRBV11-2 . TGTGCCAGCAGCTCCGAGGGGGGCCCACGATTC CASSSEGGPRF
. TRBJ2-5 TRBV20-1 . TGCAGTGCTCTCCGGGCCCTGAGTGAGACCCAGTACTTC CSALRALSETQYF
. TRBJ2-7 TRBV12-3/TRBV12-4 . TGTGCCAGCACCAAAATTGGCGGGGCCTACGAGCAGTACTTC CASTKIGGAYEQYF
. TRBJ2-7 TRBV7-2 few TGTGCCAGCAGCTTAGTCCAGGGGCCAACCTACGAGCAGTACTTC CASSLVQGPTYEQYF
. TRBJ2-7 TRBV5-1 . TGCGCCAGCAGCCCGGCCGGGACAACTTACTACGAGCAGTACTTC CASSPAGTTYYEQYF
TRBD1 TRBJ2-3 TRBV20-1 . TGCAGTGCGAACGACAGGGCTACAGATACGCAGTATTTT CSANDRATDTQYF
. TRBJ2-1 TRBV2 few TGTGCCAGCAGTGAAGATGACAATGAGCAGTTCTTC CASSEDDNEQFF
. TRBJ2-3 TRBV5-1 . TGCGCCAGCAGCCTGGGAACAGTGAGGACAGATACGCAGTATTTT CASSLGTVRTDTQYF
. TRBJ2-7 TRBV5-1 few TGCGCCAGCAGCTTCCCTAGCGATGGCTACGAGCAGTACTTC CASSFPSDGYEQYF
. TRBJ2-7 TRBV6-5 few TGTGCCAGCAGTTTCGCCCGGAACAGGCCCCCCTACGAGCAGTACTTC CASSFARNRPPYEQYF
TRBD1 TRBJ2-3 TRBV5-1 few TGCGCCAGCAGCTTGCAGGGGGCCCGCACAGATACGCAGTATTTT CASSLQGARTDTQYF
. TRBJ2-1 TRBV24-1 many TGTGCCACCAGTGATTCTAAAAATGAGCAGTTCTTC CATSDSKNEQFF
. TRBJ2-3 TRBV3-1 . TGTGCCAGCAGCATTGGGGATACAGATACGCAGTATTTT CASSIGDTDTQYF
. TRBJ2-1 TRBV12-3/TRBV12-4 . TGTGCCAGCAGGGGAAGGGCGCGGGACTACAATGAGCAGTTCTTC CASRGRARDYNEQFF
TRBD2 TRBJ2-1 TRBV29-1 few TGCAGCGCCCTTCTCGGGGCGGGAGGGCCGTCGGATGAGCAGTTCTTC CSALLGAGGPSDEQFF
. TRBJ1-1 TRBV5-1 . TGCGCCAGCAGACAACGAATCGGACAGAACACTGAAGCTTTCTTT CASRQRIGQNTEAFF
TRBD1 TRBJ1-1 TRBV20-1 . TGCAGTGCTAGAGACCTGACAGGGTCTGAAGCTTTCTTT CSARDLTGSEAFF
. TRBJ2-3 TRBV29-1 . TGCAGCGTTGGGGGCCGGAGGCAAGATACGCAGTATTTT CSVGGRRQDTQYF
. TRBJ2-3 TRBV5-6 . TGTGCCAGCAGACGGGGGACGGACTACACAGATACGCAGTATTTT CASRRGTDYTDTQYF
TRBD2 TRBJ2-2 TRBV6-1 few TGTGCCAGCAGTCCTAGGACTAGCGGCACCGGGGAGCTGTTTTTT CASSPRTSGTGELFF
. TRBJ2-5 TRBV5-4 . TGTGCCAGCAGCCCAGCCCTTGGGGCCCAGTACTTC CASSPALGAQYF
. TRBJ2-7 TRBV5-6 few TGTGCCAGCAGCTCGACAGGAATCTCCTACGAGCAGTACTTC CASSSTGISYEQYF
. TRBJ2-3 TRBV2 . TGTGCCAGCACCTACGGAAGAGGGACGCAGTATTTT CASTYGRGTQYF
. TRBJ1-1 TRBV10-3 few TGTGCCATCGGGGATAGAGACACTGAAGCTTTCTTT CAIGDRDTEAFF
. TRBJ2-5 TRBV20-1 . TGCAGTGCTAGTGTGGGAGCTGAGACCCAGTACTTC CSASVGAETQYF
TRBD1 TRBJ2-7 TRBV6-1 few TGTGCCAGCAGGCGCGGGACAGGGGCTTCCTACGAGCAGTACTTC CASRRGTGASYEQYF
. TRBJ2-1 TRBV9 few TGTGCCAGCAGCGTAGCCAGGGCGCAATACAATGAGCAGTTCTTC CASSVARAQYNEQFF
TRBD1 TRBJ2-1 TRBV4-3 . TGCGCCAGCAGCCAAAGCGGGACAGGGACCAATGAGCAGTTCTTC CASSQSGTGTNEQFF
. TRBJ1-6 TRBV5-1 few TGCGCCAGCAGCTTGGCCGAGGGGCGCGGGAATTCACCCCTCCACTTT CASSLAEGRGNSPLHF
. TRBJ1-2 TRBV12-3/TRBV12-4 few TGTGCCAGCAGACTAGGACATAACTATGGCTACACCTTC CASRLGHNYGYTF
TRBD2 TRBJ2-6 TRBV10-3 few TGTGCCATCACCCCACTAGCGGGAGACTCTGGGGCCAACGTCCTGACTTTC CAITPLAGDSGANVLTF
. TRBJ2-3 TRBV5-1 few TGCGCCAGCAACCTACTAGGTACTAGCACAGATACGCAGTATTTT CASNLLGTSTDTQYF
. TRBJ1-1 TRBV10-2 few TGCGCCAGTAAGAGACAGGAGGGCACTGAAGCTTTCTTT CASKRQEGTEAFF